This T cell receptor (beta chain) was identified during a study of T cell repertoires in aging, cancer and after chemotherapy. Across the study: Glioblastoma patients receiving temozolomide-based therapy gave paired samples before and after chemotherapy.

Study-wide results and caveats: Untreated cancer patients had significantly lower blood TCR diversity than age-matched healthy donors. In cancer patients, declining TCR diversity with age involved lost richness and lost evenness. In each cancer cohort, median generation probability increased across chemotherapy, suggesting thymic output rebounded.

Trimming pared 3 bases from V and 3 bases from J, leaving 14 bases between. This CDR3 comprises 14 residues. The germline CDR1 and CDR2 sequences are SQVTM and ANQGSEA. In this sample, this clonotype is medium-sized. The target antigen is unknown. A mixed TRB-A/B primer pool amplified rearranged TRB by multiplex touch-down PCR. TCRdb called the multiplex PCR reads again in MiXCR, with one record for every CDR3 protein. The sample includes roughly 5,500 distinct CDR3 sequences, around a quarter seen only once; the top ten take more than 25%. Peripheral blood genomic DNA, not sorted cells or RNA, was the template.

The chain has TRBV29-1 and TRBJ1-1, with D perhaps matching TRBD1 (6 bases). The sequenced sample was blood. This TCR came from a human donor with a solid tumor. The CDR3 here is CSVEGGGRYTEAFF. The CDR3 DNA sequence: TGCAGCGTTGAGGGCGGGGGGCGGTACACTGAAGCTTTCTTT.